These T cell receptor beta chains were read from a single sample in a study of post-analysis software for immune sequencing data. TCRdb called the PCR reads again in MiXCR, with one record for every CDR3 protein. The sample includes approximately 440,000 distinct CDR3 sequences, under 55% of them seen just once. Specimen: blood. These receptors were collected from a girl aged 5 to 17 with multiple sclerosis. The CDR3 runs from the conserved cysteine through the conserved F or W. D genes are given only for firm matches. Only some rows state a clone size, as once, few, many or a class for expanded clones.

clone_size,v_call,j_call,d_call,cdr3_nt,cdr3_aa
few,TRBV20-1,TRBJ2-5,TRBD2,TGCAGTGCTAGAGGATCGGGGGGACAGACCCAGTACTTC,CSARGSGGQTQYF
-,TRBV27,TRBJ2-5,-,TGTGCCAGCAGTGGTACAGCCGGAGGGAGTGTCGAAGAGACCCAGTACTTC,CASSGTAGGSVEETQYF
-,TRBV25-1,TRBJ2-1,-,TGTGCCAGCAGTGAGCAACGGGATAATGAGCAGTTCTTC,CASSEQRDNEQFF
many,TRBV20-1,TRBJ1-2,-,TGCAGTGCCACTCCTGATCCAGCTAACTATGGCTACACCTTC,CSATPDPANYGYTF
-,TRBV12-3/TRBV12-4,TRBJ2-3,TRBD2,TGTGCCAGCAGTACACCGGGACTAGTAACAGATACGCAGTATTTT,CASSTPGLVTDTQYF
-,TRBV9,TRBJ1-2,-,TGTGCCAGCAGCGTTACCCCCTGGGGATTGGAGGCGGGGCTCTATGGCTACACCTTC,CASSVTPWGLEAGLYGYTF
-,TRBV5-5,TRBJ2-7,-,TGTGCCAGCAGCCCCACCGGGACATGGACCTACGAGCAGTACTTC,CASSPTGTWTYEQYF
-,TRBV12-3/TRBV12-4,TRBJ2-7,-,TGTGCCAGCAGTCTCTCCCCAGGTATCACCTACGAGCAGTACTTC,CASSLSPGITYEQYF
-,TRBV6-2/TRBV6-3,TRBJ2-4,TRBD2,TGTGCCAGCAGACTAGCGGGAGGGTTTGCGCAGTACTTC,CASRLAGGFAQYF
-,TRBV7-9,TRBJ2-5,-,TGTGCCAGCAGCCCCCGGGACGGTCATCAGACCCAGTACTTC,CASSPRDGHQTQYF
-,TRBV6-1,TRBJ1-5,-,TGTGCCAGCAGTGAAGATCCGGGTCGTCAGCCCCAGCATTTT,CASSEDPGRQPQHF
few,TRBV28,TRBJ2-3,TRBD1,TGTGCCAGCAGACTTACACAGGGGGCGCGCACAGATACGCAGTATTTT,CASRLTQGARTDTQYF
-,TRBV29-1,TRBJ2-5,-,TGCAGCGTTGAAAGGGGTTTCGCCCAAGAGACCCAGTACTTC,CSVERGFAQETQYF
-,TRBV5-1,TRBJ2-5,-,TGCGCCAGCAGCTTAGGGACACCTGGAGGGGAGCAGTACTTC,CASSLGTPGGEQYF
few,TRBV5-1,TRBJ2-3,-,TGCGCCAGCTACGCCTGGACAGCGGCTAGCACAGATACGCAGTATTTT,CASYAWTAASTDTQYF
once,TRBV5-1,TRBJ1-1,TRBD1,TGCGCCAGCAGCATAGGACAGGGGACCACTGAAGCTTTCTTT,CASSIGQGTTEAFF
-,TRBV28,TRBJ1-5,-,TGTGCCAGCAGCCCCCCCCAAGACGTTGGCAATCAGCCCCAGCATTTT,CASSPPQDVGNQPQHF
-,TRBV7-9,TRBJ2-1,-,TGTGCCAGCAGCTTCCTTCCCCGGACTGAAGACAATGAGCAGTTCTTC,CASSFLPRTEDNEQFF
once,TRBV5-5,TRBJ1-1,-,TGTGCCAGCAGCTTGGTCTGGACGGCGGGGACTGAAGCTTTCTTT,CASSLVWTAGTEAFF
-,TRBV5-1,TRBJ2-5,-,TGCGCCAGCACGGCAATAGGCATCCAAGAGACCCAGTACTTC,CASTAIGIQETQYF
-,TRBV4-1,TRBJ2-7,TRBD2,TGCGCCAGCAGCCAAGGAGGCCTAGCGGACAACTACGAGCAGTACTTC,CASSQGGLADNYEQYF
-,TRBV20-1,TRBJ2-1,-,TGCAGTGCTAGAAGGGCGGGAAGGAGCTCCTACAATGAGCAGTTCTTC,CSARRAGRSSYNEQFF
few,TRBV7-2,TRBJ1-2,-,TGTGCCAGCAGCTTAGAGTCGGGAGGCCACTATGGCTACACCTTC,CASSLESGGHYGYTF
few,TRBV2,TRBJ2-1,TRBD1,TGTGCCGGCAGTGGGGACAGCAATGAGCAGTTCTTC,CAGSGDSNEQFF